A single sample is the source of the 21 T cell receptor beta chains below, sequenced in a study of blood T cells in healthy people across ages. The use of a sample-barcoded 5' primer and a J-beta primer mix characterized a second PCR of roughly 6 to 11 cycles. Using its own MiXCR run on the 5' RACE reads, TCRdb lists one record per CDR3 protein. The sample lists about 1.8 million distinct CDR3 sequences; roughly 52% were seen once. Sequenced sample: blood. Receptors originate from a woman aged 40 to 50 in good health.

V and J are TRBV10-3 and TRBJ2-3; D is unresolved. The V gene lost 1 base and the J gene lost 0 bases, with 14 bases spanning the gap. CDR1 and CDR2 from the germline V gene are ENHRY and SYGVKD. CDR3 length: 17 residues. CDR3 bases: TGTGCCATCAGTGAGTACGGGTTCCTTCCTAGCACAGATACGCAGTATTTT. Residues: CAISEYGFLPSTDTQYF.

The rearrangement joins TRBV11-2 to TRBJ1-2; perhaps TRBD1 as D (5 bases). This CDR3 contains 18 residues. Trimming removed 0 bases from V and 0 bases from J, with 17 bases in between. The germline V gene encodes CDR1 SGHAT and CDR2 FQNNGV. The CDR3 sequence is CASSLDGRGRPPNYGYTF. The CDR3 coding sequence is TGTGCCAGCAGCTTAGATGGGAGGGGCCGCCCTCCTAACTATGGCTACACCTTC.

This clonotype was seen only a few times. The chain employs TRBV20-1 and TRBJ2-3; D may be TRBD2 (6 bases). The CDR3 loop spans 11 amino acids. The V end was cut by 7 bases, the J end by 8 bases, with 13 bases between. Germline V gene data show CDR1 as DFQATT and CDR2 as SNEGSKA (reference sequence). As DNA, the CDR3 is TGCAGTGTCACGGGAGCTACTACGCAGTATTTT. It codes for CSVTGATTQYF.

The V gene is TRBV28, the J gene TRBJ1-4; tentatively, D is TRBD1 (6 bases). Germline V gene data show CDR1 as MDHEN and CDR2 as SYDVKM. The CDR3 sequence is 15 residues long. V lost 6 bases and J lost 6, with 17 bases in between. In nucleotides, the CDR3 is TGTGCCAGCAGCCGTCATGGGGGGCTTGATGAAAAACTGTTTTTT. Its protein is CASSRHGGLDEKLFF.

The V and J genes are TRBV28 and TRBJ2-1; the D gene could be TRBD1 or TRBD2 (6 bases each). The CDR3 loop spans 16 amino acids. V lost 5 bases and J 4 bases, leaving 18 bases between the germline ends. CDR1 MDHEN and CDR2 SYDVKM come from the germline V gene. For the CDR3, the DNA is TGTGCCAGCAGTACGGACCGGGGGCTTACTTACAATGAGCAGTTCTTC. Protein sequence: CASSTDRGLTYNEQFF.

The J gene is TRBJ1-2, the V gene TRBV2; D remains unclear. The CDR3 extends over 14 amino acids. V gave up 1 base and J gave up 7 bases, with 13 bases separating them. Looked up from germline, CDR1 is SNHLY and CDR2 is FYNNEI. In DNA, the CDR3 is TGTGCCAGCAGTGAAGACAGCGGAACTAGTGGCTACACCTTC. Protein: CASSEDSGTSGYTF.

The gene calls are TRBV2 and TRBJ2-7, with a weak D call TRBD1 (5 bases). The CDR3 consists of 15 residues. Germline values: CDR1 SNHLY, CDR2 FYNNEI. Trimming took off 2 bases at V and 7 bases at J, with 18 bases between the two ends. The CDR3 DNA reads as TGTGCCAGCAGTGAACTGACAGAAGCCTACAATGAGCAGTACTTC. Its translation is CASSELTEAYNEQYF. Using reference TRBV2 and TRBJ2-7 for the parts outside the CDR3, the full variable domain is EPEVTQTPSHQVTQMGQEVILRCVPISNHLYFYWYRQILGQKVEFLVSFYNNEISEKSEIFDDQFSVERPDGSNFTLKIRSTKLEDSAMYFCASSELTEAYNEQYFGPGTRLTVT.

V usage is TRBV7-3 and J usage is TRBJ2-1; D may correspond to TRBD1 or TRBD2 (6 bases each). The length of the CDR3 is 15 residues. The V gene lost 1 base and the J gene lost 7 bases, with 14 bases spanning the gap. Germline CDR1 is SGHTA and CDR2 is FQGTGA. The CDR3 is CASSLRDGGRNEQFF. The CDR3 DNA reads TGTGCCAGCAGCTTAAGGGACGGGGGCCGGAATGAGCAGTTCTTC.

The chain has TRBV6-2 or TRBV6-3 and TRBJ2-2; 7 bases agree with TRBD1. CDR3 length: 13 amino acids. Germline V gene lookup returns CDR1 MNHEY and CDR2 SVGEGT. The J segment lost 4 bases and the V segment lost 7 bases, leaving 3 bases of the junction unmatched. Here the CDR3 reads CASNQGVTGELFF. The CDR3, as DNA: TGTGCCAGCAATCAGGGGGTCACCGGGGAGCTGTTTTTT.

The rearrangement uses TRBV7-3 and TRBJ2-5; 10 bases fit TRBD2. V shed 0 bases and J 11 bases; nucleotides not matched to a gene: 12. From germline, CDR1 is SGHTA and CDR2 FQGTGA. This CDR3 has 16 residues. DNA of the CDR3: TGTGCCAGCAGCTTAACGGGAGCGGGGGGGCGTAATGAGCAGTACTTC. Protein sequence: CASSLTGAGGRNEQYF.

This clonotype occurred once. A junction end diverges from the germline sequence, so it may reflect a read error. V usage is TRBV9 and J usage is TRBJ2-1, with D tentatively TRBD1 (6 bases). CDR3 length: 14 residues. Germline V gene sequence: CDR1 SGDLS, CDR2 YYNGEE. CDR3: CTSISKDRCNEQFF. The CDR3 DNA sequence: TGTACCAGCATCAGTAAGGACAGATGCAATGAGCAGTTCTTC.

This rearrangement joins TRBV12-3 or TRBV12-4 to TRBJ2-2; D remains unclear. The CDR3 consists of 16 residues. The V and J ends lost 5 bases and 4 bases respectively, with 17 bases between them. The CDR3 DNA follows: TGTGCCAGCAGTGCCGCCGGTACCAGGTCCACCGGGGAGCTGTTTTTT. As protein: CASSAAGTRSTGELFF.

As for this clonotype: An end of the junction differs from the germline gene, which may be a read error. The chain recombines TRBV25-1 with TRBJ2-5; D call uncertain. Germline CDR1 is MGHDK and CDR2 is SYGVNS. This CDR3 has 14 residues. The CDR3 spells CASSESPLQETQYF. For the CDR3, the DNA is TGTGCCAGCAGCGAATCCCCCCTTCAAGAGACCCAGTACTTC.

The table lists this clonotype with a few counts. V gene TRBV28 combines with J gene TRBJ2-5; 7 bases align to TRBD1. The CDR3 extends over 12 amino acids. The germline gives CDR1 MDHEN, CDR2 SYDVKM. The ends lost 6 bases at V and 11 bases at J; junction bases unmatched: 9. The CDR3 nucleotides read TGTGCCAGCAGCAGGGGGAGCATTGAGCAGTACTTC. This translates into CASSRGSIEQYF.

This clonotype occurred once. The DNA for the CDR3 is TGTGCCAGCAGCCCGCAAGGCGTACAGGACTACTACGAGCAGTACTTC. Protein sequence: CASSPQGVQDYYEQYF. The rearrangement joins TRBV3-1 to TRBJ2-5, with D tentatively TRBD2 (6 bases). Gene TRBJ2-7 matches the end of the DNA better, so the J call may be wrong. This CDR3 has 16 amino acids. Per germline, CDR1 LGHDT and CDR2 YNNKEL (reference sequence).

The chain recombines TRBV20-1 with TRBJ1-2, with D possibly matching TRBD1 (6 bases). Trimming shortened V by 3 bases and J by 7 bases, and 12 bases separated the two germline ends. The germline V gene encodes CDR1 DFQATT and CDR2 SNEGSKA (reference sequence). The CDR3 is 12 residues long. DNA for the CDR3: TGCAGTGCTAGGGAGGGGGATCTTGGCTACACCTTC. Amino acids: CSAREGDLGYTF.

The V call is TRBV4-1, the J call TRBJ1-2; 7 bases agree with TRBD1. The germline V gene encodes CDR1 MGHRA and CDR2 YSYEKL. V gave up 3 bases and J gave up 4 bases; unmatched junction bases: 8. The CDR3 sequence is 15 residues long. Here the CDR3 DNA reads TGCGCCAGCAGCCACCCAAGGGGGACAGCCTATGGCTACACCTTC. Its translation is CASSHPRGTAYGYTF.

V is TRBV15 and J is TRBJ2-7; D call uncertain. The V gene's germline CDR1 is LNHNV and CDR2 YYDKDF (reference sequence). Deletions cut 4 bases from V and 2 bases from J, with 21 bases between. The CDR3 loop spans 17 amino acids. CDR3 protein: CATSTTCDRSGPYEQYF. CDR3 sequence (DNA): TGTGCCACCAGCACTACCTGCGACCGTTCCGGACCCTACGAGCAGTACTTC.

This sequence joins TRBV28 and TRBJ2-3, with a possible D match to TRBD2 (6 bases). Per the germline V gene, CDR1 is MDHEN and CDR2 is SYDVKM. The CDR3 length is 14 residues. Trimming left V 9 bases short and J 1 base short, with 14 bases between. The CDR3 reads CASSAPSGTDTQYF. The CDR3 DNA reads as TGTGCCAGTAGTGCGCCTAGCGGCACAGATACGCAGTATTTT.

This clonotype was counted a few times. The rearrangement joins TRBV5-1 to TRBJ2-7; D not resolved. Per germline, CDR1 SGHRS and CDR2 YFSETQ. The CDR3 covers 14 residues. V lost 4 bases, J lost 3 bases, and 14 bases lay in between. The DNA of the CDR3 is TGCGCCAGCAGCACAACCGGGCTGCACTACGAGCAGTACTTC. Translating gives CASSTTGLHYEQYF.

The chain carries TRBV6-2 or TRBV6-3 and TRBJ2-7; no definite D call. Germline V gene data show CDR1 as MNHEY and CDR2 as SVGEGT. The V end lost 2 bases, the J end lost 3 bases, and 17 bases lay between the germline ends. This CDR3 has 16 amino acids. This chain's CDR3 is CASSYSLYGVDYEQYF. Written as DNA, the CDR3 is TGTGCCAGCAGTTACAGCCTATACGGAGTGGACTACGAGCAGTACTTC.